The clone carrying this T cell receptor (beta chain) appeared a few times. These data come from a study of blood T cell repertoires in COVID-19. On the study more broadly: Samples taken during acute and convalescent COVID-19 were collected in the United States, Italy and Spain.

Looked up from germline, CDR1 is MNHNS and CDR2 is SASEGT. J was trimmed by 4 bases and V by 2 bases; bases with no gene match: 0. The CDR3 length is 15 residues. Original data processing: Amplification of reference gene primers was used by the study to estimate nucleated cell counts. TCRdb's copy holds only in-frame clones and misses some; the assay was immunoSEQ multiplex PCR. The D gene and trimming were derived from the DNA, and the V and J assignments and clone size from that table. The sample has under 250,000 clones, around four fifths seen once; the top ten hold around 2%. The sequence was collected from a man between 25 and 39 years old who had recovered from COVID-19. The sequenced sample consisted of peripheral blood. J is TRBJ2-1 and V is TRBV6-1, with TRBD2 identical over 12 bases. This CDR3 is CASSELAGGYNEQFF. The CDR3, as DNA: TGTGCCAGCAGTGAACTAGCGGGGGGGTACAATGAGCAGTTCTTC.